This T cell receptor (beta chain) derives from a study of response to subunit inactivated influenza vaccine. TCRdb re-analysed the RT-PCR reads in MiXCR, keeping a single row per CDR3 protein. The table lists 750,000 to 850,000 distinct CDR3 sequences, about 18% of them singletons. This CDR3 spans 13 amino acids. Trimming removed 6 bases at V and 2 bases at J, with 13 bases between. The germline CDR1 and CDR2 sequences are SQVTM and ANQGSEA. The TCR was taken from a man over 45 who received an inactivated influenza vaccine. This chain uses TRBV29-1 with TRBJ1-1; TRBD1 might be the D (5 bases). Sequences were derived from PBMCs from blood, sampled around 5 days after vaccination. CDR3 sequence (DNA): TGCAGCGTGGTCCACGGACAAAACACTGAAGCTTTCTTT. Protein sequence: CSVVHGQNTEAFF.